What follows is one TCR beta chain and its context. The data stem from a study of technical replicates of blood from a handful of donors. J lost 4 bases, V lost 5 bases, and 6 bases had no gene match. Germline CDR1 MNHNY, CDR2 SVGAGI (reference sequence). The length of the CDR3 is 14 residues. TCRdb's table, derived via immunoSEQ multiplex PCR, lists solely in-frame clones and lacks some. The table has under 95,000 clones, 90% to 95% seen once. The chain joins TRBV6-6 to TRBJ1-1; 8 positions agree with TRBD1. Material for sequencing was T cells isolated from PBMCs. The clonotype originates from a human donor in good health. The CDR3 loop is CASSTGGQGTEAFF. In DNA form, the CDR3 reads TGTGCCAGCAGTACAGGGGGACAAGGCACTGAAGCTTTCTTT.